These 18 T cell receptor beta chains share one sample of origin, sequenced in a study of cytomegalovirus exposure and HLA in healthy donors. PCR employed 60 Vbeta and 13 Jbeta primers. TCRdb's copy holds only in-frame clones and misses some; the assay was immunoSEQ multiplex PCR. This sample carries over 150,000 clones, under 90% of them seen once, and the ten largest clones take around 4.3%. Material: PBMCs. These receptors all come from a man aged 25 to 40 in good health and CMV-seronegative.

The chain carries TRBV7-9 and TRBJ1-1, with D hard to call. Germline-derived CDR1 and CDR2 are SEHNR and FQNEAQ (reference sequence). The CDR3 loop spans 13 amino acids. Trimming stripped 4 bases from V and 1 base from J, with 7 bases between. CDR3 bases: TGTGCCAGCAGCTCCACACAGAACACTGAAGCTTTCTTT. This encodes CASSSTQNTEAFF.

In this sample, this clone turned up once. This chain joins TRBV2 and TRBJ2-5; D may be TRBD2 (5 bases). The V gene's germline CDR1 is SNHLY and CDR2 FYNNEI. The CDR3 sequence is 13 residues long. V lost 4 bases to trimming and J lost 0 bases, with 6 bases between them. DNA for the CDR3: TGTGCCAGCAGTGCGGGGTACCAAGAGACCCAGTACTTC. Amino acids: CASSAGYQETQYF. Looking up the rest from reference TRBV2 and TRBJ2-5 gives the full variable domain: EPEVTQTPSHQVTQMGQEVILRCVPISNHLYFYWYRQILGQKVEFLVSFYNNEISEKSEIFDDQFSVERPDGSNFTLKIRSTKLEDSAMYFCASSAGYQETQYFGPGTRLLVL.

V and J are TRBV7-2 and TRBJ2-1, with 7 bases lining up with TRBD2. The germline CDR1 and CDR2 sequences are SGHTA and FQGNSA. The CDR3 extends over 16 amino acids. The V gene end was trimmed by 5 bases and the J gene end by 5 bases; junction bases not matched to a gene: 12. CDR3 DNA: TGTGCCAGCAGCCATCAGACGGCGGCGGGGGACAATGAGCAGTTCTTC. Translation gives CASSHQTAAGDNEQFF.

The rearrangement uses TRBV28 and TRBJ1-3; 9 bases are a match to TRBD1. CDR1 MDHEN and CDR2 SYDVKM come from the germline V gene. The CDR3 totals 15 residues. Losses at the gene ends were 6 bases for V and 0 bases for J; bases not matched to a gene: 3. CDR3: CASRVQGASGNTIYF. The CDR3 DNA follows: TGTGCCAGCAGAGTACAGGGGGCCTCTGGAAACACCATATATTTT.

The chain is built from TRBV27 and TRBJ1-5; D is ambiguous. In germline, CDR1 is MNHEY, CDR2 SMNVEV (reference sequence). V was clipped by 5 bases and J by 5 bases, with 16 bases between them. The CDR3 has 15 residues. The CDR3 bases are TGTGCCAGCAGTCTCAACCCCGGCACAGATCAGCCCCAGCATTTT. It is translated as CASSLNPGTDQPQHF.

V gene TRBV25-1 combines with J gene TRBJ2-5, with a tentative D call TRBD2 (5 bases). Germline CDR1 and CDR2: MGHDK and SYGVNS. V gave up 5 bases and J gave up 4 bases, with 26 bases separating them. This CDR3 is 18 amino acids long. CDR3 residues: CASSPSRPGVRTAETQYF. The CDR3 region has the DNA TGTGCCAGCAGTCCTTCAAGGCCCGGGGTCCGCACCGCAGAGACCCAGTACTTC.

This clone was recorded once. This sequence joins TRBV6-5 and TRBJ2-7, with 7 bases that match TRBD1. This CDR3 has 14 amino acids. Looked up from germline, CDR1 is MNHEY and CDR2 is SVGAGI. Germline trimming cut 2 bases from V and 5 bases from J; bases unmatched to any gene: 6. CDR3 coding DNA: TGTGCCAGCAGTTACATACAAGGGGGCCACGAGCAGTACTTC. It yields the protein CASSYIQGGHEQYF.

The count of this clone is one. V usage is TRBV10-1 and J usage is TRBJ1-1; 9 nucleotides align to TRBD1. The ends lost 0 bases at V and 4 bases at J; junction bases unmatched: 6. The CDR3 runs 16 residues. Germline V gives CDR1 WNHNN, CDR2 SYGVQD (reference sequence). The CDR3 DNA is TGCGCCAGCAGTGAGTCGGCAGGGACAGGGATCACTGAAGCTTTCTTT. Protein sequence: CASSESAGTGITEAFF.

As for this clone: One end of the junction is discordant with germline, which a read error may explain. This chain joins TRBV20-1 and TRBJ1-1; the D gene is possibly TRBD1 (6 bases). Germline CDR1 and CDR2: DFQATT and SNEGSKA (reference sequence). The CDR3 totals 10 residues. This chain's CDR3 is CSPGRGGGGF. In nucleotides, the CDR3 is TGCAGTCCCGGCCGGGGGGGCGGAGGCTTT.

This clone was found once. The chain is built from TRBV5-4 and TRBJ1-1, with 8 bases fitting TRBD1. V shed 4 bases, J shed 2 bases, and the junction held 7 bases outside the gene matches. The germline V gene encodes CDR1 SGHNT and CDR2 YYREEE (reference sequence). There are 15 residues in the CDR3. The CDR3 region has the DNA TGTGCCAGCAGCGGGGCAGGGGGCCCTAACACTGAAGCTTTCTTT. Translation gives CASSGAGGPNTEAFF.

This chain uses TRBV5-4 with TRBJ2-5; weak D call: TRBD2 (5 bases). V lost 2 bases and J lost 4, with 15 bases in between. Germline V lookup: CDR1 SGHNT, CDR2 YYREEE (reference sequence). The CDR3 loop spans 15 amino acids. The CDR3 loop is CASSLAAGLSETQYF. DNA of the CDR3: TGTGCCAGCAGCTTAGCGGCCGGGCTGTCAGAGACCCAGTACTTC.

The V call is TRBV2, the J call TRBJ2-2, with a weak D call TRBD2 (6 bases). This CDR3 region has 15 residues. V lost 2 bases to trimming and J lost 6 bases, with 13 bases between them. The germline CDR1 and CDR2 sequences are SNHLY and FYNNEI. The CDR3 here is CASSESTWGAGELFF. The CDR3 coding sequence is TGTGCCAGCAGTGAAAGTACGTGGGGGGCCGGGGAGCTGTTTTTT.

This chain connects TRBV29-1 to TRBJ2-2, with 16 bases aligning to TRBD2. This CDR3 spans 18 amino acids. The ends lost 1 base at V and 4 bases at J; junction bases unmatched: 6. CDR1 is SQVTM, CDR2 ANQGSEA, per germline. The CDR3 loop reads CSVEAEGLAGGLTGELFF. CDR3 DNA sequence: TGCAGCGTTGAAGCCGAGGGACTAGCGGGGGGGCTCACCGGGGAGCTGTTTTTT.

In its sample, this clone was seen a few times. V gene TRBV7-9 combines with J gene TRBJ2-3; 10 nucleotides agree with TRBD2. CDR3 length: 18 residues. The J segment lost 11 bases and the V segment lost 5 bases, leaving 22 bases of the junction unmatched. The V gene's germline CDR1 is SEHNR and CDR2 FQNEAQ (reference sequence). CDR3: CASSQGTSAGRVQRGQYF. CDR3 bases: TGTGCCAGCAGCCAAGGGACTAGCGCAGGGAGGGTACAGCGCGGGCAGTATTTT.

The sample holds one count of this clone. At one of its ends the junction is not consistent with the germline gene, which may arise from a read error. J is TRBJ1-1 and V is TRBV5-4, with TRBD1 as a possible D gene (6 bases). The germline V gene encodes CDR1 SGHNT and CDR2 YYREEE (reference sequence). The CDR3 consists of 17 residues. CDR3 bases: TGTGCCAGCAGTACTTGGGTGGGGGGGGGCTTGAATACTGAAGCTTTCTTT. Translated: CASSTWVGGGLNTEAFF.

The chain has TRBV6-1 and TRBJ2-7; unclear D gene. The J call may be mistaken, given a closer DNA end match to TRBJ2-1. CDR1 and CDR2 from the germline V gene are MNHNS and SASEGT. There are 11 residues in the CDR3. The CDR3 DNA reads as TGTGCCAGCAGTGAATCACAGTCGCAGTTCTTC. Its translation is CASSESQSQFF.

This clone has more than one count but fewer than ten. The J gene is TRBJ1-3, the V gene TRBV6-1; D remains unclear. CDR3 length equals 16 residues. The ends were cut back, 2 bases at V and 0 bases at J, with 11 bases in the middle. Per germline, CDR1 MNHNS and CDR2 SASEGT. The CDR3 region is CASSESMETSGNTIYF. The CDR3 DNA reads TGTGCCAGCAGTGAAAGTATGGAGACCTCTGGAAACACCATATATTTT.

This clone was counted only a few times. The CDR3 loop reads CASSPHLGLAGDEQYF. CDR3 nucleotides: TGTGCCAGCAGTCCCCACCTTGGACTAGCGGGAGACGAGCAGTACTTC. The chain couples TRBV28 to TRBJ2-7; TRBD2 aligns across 13 bases. The V gene end was trimmed by 5 bases and the J gene end by 5 bases; junction bases not matched to a gene: 9. The CDR3 is 16 residues long. The germline V gene encodes CDR1 MDHEN and CDR2 SYDVKM.